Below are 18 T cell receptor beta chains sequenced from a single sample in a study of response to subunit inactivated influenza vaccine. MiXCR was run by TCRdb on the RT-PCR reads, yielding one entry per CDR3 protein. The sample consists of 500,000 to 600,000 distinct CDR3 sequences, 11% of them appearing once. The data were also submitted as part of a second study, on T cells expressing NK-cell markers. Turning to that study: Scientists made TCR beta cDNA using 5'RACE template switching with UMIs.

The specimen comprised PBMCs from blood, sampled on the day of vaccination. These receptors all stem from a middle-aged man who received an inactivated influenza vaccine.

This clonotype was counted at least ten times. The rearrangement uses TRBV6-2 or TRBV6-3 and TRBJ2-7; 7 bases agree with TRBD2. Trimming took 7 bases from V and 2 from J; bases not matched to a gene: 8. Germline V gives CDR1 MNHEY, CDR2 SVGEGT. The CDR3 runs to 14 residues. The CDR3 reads CASNLRRGAYEQYF. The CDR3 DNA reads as TGTGCCAGCAACTTACGTCGGGGGGCCTACGAGCAGTACTTC.

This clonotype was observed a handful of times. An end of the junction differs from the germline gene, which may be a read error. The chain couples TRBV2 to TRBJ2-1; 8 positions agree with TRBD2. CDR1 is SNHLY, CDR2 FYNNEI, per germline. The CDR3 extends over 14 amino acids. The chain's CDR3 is CASREGLASGEQFF. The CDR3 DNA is TGTGCCAGCAGGGAAGGACTAGCTTCGGGTGAGCAGTTCTTC.

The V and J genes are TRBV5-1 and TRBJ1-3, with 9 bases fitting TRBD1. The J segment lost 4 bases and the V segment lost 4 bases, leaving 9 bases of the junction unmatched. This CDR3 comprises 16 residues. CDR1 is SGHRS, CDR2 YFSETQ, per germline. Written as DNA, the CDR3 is TGCGCCAGCAGCCGCCTGACAGGGGGACAAGGAAACACCATATATTTT. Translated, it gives CASSRLTGGQGNTIYF.

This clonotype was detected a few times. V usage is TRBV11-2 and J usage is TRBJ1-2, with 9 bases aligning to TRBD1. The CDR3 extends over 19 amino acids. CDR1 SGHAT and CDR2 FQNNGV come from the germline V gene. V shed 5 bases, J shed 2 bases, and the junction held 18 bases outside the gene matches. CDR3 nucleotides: TGTGCCAGCAGCCTTAGATACTTCTCTCACGGACAGGGGAACTATGGCTACACCTTC. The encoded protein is CASSLRYFSHGQGNYGYTF.

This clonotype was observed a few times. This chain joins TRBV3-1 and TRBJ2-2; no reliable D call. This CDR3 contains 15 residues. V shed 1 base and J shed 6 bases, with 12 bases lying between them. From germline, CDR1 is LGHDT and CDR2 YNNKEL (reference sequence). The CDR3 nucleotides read TGTGCCAGCAGCCAAGCCGGAAGTTTTCCCGGGGAGCTGTTTTTT. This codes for CASSQAGSFPGELFF.

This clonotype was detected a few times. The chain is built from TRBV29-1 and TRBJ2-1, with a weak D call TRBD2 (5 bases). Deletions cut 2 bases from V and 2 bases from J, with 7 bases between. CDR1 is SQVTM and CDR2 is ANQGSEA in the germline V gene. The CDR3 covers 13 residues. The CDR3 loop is CSVESGTYNEQFF. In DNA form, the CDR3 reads TGCAGCGTTGAATCGGGGACCTACAATGAGCAGTTCTTC.

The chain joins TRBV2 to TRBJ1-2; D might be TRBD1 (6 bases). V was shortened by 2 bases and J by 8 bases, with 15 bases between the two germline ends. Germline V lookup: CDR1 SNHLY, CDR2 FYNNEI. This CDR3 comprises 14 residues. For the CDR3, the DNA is TGTGCCAGCAGTGAAAGCCTGGACAGAGACGGCTACACCTTC. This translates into CASSESLDRDGYTF.

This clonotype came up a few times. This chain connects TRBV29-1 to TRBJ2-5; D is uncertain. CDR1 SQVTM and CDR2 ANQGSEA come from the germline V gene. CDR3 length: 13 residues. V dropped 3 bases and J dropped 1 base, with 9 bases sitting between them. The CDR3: CSVDYQSQETQYF. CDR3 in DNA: TGCAGCGTTGACTATCAGTCCCAAGAGACCCAGTACTTC.

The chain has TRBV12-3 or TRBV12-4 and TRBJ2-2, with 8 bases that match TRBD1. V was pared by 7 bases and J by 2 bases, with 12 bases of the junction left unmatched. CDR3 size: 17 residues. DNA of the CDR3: TGTGCCAGCACTCCAGCCCCAGGGGGCCCTAACACCGGGGAGCTGTTTTTT. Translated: CASTPAPGGPNTGELFF.

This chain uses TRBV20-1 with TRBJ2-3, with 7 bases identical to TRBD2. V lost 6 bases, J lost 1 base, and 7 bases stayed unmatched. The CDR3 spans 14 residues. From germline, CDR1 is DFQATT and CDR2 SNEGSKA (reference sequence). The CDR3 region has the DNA TGCAGTGCCGTCCGGGGAGGGGGCACAGATACGCAGTATTTT. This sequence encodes CSAVRGGGTDTQYF.

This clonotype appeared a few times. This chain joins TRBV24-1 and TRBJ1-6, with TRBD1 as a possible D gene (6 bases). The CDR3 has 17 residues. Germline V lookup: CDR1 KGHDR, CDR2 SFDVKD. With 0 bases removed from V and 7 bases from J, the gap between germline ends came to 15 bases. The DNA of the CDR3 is TGTGCCACCAGTGATTTGCATGGGTGGACAGAGAATTCACCCCTCCACTTT. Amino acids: CATSDLHGWTENSPLHF.

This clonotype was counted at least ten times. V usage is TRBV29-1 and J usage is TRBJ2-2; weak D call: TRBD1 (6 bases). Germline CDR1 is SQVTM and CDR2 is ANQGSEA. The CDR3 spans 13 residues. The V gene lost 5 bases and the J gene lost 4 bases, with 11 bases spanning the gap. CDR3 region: CSVFRRGTGELFF. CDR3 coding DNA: TGCAGCGTTTTCCGCAGGGGCACCGGGGAGCTGTTTTTT.

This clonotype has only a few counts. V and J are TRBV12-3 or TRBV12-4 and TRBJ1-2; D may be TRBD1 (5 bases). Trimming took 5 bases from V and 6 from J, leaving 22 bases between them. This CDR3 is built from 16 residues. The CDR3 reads CASSIQPWGGPHGYTF. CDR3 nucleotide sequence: TGTGCCAGCAGTATCCAGCCCTGGGGCGGACCGCATGGCTACACCTTC.

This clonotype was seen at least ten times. Here the CDR3 DNA reads TGTGCCAGCAGTTACACCCCGGGGACTGAAGCTTTCTTT. Translated: CASSYTPGTEAFF. The chain recombines TRBV27 with TRBJ1-1; D gene ambiguous. The CDR3 is 13 residues long. Germline V CDR1 and CDR2: MNHEY, SMNVEV (reference sequence). V shed 4 bases and J shed 5 bases, with 11 bases lying between them.

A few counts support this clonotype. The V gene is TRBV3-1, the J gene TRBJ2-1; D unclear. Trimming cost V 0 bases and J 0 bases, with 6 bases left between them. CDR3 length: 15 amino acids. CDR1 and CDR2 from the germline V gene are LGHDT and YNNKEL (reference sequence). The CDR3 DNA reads TGTGCCAGCAGCCAAGACGGATACTCCTACAATGAGCAGTTCTTC. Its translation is CASSQDGYSYNEQFF.

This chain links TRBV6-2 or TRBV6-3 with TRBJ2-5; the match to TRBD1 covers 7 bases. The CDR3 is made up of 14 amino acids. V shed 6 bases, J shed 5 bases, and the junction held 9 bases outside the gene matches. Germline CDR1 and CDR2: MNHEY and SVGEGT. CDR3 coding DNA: TGTGCCAGCAGACAGGGGAGAGTATGGGAGACCCAGTACTTC. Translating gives CASRQGRVWETQYF.

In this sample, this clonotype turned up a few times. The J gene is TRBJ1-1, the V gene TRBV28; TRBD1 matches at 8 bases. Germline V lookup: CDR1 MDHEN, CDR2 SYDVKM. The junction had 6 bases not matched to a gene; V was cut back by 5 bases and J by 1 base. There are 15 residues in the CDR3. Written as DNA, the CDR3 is TGTGCCAGCAGTCCTGCCGGGACAGGGAACACTGAAGCTTTCTTT. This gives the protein CASSPAGTGNTEAFF.

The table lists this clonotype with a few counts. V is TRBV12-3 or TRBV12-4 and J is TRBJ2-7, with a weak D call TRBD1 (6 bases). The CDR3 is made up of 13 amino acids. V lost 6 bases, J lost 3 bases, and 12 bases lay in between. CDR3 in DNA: TGTGCCAGCAGCCGGGACACAGACTACGAGCAGTACTTC. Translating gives CASSRDTDYEQYF.